This T cell receptor beta chain was recovered during a study of blood T cell repertoires in COVID-19. As for the study in general: The United States, Italy and Spain were the sources of the acute and convalescent COVID-19 samples.

In the authors' methods: Estimated nucleated cell counts came from reference gene primer amplification. Assay used: immunoSEQ multiplex PCR; TCRdb lists only in-frame clones, some missing. The V and J calls and the clone size are those of that table, but D and trimming were determined from the DNA. The data show approximately 400,000 clones, 88% seen once. CDR1 is SEHNR and CDR2 is FQNEAQ in the germline V gene (reference sequence). V lost 7 bases to trimming and J lost 4 bases; unmatched junction nucleotides: 8. The CDR3 length is 15 residues. The genes are TRBV7-9 and TRBJ2-1; 9 positions match TRBD1. This TCR was recovered from a woman between 18 and 29 years old who had recovered from COVID-19. The source material was PBMCs or T cells enriched from blood (not recorded which). The chain's CDR3 is CASNSGTGNYNEQFF. The CDR3 DNA sequence: TGTGCCAGCAACTCCGGGACAGGGAATTACAATGAGCAGTTCTTC.